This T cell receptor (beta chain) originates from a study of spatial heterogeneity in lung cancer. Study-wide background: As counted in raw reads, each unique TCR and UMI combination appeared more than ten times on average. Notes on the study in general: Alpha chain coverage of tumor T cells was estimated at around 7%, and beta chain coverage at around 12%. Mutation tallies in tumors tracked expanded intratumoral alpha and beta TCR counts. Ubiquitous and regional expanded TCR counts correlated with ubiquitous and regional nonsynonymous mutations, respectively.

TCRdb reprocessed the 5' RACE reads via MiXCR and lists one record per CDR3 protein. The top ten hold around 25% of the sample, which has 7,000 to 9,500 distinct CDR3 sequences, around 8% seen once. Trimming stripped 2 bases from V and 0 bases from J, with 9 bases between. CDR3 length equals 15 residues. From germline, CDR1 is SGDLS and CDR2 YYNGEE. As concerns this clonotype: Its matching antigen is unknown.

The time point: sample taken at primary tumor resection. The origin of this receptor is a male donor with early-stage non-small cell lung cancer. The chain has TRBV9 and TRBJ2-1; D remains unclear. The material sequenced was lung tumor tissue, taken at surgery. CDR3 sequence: CASSVTESSYNEQFF. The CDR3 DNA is TGTGCCAGCAGCGTGACGGAGAGCTCCTACAATGAGCAGTTCTTC.